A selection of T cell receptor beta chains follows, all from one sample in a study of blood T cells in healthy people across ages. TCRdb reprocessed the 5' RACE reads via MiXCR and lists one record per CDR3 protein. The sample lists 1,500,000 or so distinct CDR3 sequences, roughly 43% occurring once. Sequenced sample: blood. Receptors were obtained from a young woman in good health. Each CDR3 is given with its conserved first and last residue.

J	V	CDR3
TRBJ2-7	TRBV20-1	CSARTSLNYEQYF
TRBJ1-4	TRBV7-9	CASSQMVEKLFF
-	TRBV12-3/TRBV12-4	CASSRGGIYEQYF
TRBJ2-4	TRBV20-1	CSAQNLAGDYVVQYF
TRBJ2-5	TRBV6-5	CASSPGTAKETQYF
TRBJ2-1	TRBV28	CASSLFPNNEQFF
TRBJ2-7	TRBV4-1	CASSQEEGGSSYEQYF
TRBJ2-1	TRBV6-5	CAGSYSVRGGTKHNEQFF
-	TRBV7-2	CASLRTQGYEQYF
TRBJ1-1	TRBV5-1	CASSLGAGMNTEAFF
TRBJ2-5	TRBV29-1	CSGTGGEETQYF
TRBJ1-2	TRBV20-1	CSAKKTGPAGHGYTF
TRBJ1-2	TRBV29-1	CSADDRAGGYTF
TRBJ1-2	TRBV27	CASSFGSFRGYTF
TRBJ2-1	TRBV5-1	CASSWGLAGTYNEQFF
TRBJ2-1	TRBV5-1	CASSWHWGDEQFF
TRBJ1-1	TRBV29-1	CSVAGGRTEAFF
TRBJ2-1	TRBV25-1	CASSDRSLVGFF
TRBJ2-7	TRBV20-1	CSANLHTAEQYF
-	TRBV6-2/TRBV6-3	CATNRDSYNEQYF
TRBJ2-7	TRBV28	CASSSPGAGAYEQYF
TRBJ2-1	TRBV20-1	CSAIQAREQFF
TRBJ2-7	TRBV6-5	CASSYSTGSLSYEQYF
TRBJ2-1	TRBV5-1	CASSFRREGRSYNEQFF
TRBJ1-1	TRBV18	CASSPGRSPLNTEAFF
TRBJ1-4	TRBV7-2	CASSLLGMANEKLFF